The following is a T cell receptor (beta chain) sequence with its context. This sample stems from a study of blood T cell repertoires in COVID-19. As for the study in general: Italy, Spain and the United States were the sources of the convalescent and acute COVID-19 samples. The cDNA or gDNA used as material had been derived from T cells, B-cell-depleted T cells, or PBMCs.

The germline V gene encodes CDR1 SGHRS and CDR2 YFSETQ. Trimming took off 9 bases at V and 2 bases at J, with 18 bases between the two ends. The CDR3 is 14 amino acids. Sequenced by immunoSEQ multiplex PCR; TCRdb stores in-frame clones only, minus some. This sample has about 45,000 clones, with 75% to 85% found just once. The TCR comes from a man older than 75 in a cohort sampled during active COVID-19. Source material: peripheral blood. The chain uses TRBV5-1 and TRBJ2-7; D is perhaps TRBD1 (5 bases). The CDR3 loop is CATSLGAATYEQYF. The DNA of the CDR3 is TGCGCCACTTCCCTAGGGGCGGCTACCTACGAGCAGTACTTC.